The clone carrying this T cell receptor (beta chain) was recorded at least ten times. This sample was taken from a study of human T cells and chemical hapten exposure. Overall study: Diphenylcyclopropenone doses were given weekly to the scalps of patients across the roughly 24-week study. Mainly, slight library volume differences in the pool made TCR yields vary.

Per the germline V gene, CDR1 is MDHEN and CDR2 is SYDVKM. This CDR3 contains 14 residues. V was trimmed by 5 bases and J by 6 bases, leaving 11 bases between them. The study's library attached unique molecular identifiers to single cDNA molecules. Using its own MiXCR run on the RACE reads, TCRdb lists one record per CDR3 protein. The sample holds about 120,000 distinct CDR3 sequences; roughly 13% are singletons and the top ten take roughly 3.1%. As for time point: pre-sensitization, week 0. As for treatment: therapeutic diphenylcyclopropenone sensitization with weekly scalp DPC. Donors were 18 to 70-year-old alopecia patients suitable for DPC.

This specimen was whole blood, taken in connection with sensitization to the hapten diphenylcyclopropenone (DPC). The gene calls are TRBV28 and TRBJ1-6; weak D call: TRBD1 (6 bases). The receptor's source is a woman between 18 and 29 years old with alopecia areata. Some clones in this sample may be carry-over from other donors' samples. The CDR3 bases are TGTGCCAGCAGTCCTGCACAGGGTAATTCACCCCTCCACTTT. Translated, it gives CASSPAQGNSPLHF.